This T cell receptor beta chain was documented in a study of beta chain features in type 1 diabetes (dated by TCRdb to 2016 to 2019). Looking at the study overall: No differences in mean age, gender distribution, total cell number or subset yield were found between patients and healthy donors. A total of some 100,000,000 sorted cells were examined across all samples, and a strong correlation was observed between cell number per subset and RNA yield. The study compared the TCRB repertoires of sorted circulating CD4+ T cell subsets in recently diagnosed type 1 diabetes patients with those in matched healthy donors. Regulatory and stem cell-like memory subsets were isolated from only 8 patients and roughly 8 healthy donors, whereas naive and central memory subsets came from all 30 or so donors. Summary of the overall study and its limitations: Because cDNA rather than genomic DNA was sequenced, highly expressing activated cells could have been over-represented, although no difference in activation and CD3 levels was found between groups. Naive, central memory and regulatory TCRB repertoires appeared to be more similar among patients than among healthy donors. In all four CD4+ subsets, TCRB CDR3 length was moderately but significantly shorter in type 1 diabetes patients. Because small numbers of individuals were included in the HLA sub-analyses, any influence of HLA type on TCRB rearrangement was left unresolved. Shorter templates might have been favored by PCR, but patient and control samples were amplified and corrected together, so both groups would have been affected equally by any skew. At VDJ recombination sites, type 1 diabetes patients had fewer insertions and more deleted nucleotides, which implies abnormalities in thymic rearrangement.

The entire amount of isolated RNA was reverse transcribed using the High Capacity cDNA Reverse Transcription Kit, so the sequenced TCRB transcripts were expressed ones. Deep immunoSEQ sequencing was performed on naive, central memory and regulatory T cell samples, with an average of roughly 3.5 million total reads per sample. After sorted cells were lysed in RLT buffer, RNA was extracted with DNase-treated RNeasy Micro or Mini kits, with the choice depending on cell number. To prevent cross-contamination, each cell subset was processed individually, whereas patient and healthy donor samples were processed jointly. The immunoSEQ multiplex PCR was used to amplify TCRB sequences from cDNA, yielding 87-bp fragments that span the CDR3 region. The amplicons were sequenced using the Illumina HiSeq platform. The paper's processing steps were these. Synthetic template baselines were used to correct PCR bias computationally, reads within Hamming distance 2 were collapsed together, and singletons that could not be merged were discarded. By aligning reads against IMGT, V, D and J genes, CDR3 length, and insertions or deletions at six rearrangement sites were assigned. Within each subset, clonotype counts were normalized to sorted cell number, and only after that were true diversity and Gini coefficients computed with the tcR R package. The overlap coefficient, calculated on TCRB nucleotide sequences, was used to measure repertoire sharing. Out-of-frame TCRB sequences from naive cells were analyzed as a proxy for the pre-selection repertoire. Entries here come from immuneACCESS through TCRdb and include only in-frame sequences with V and J called. Some clones fail to appear in such tables; in the studies checked, an unresolved V gene covers under half of the shortfall, and the cause of the remainder is unknown. D and trimming were read from the DNA, whereas the V and J calls and clone size are those reported in that table. This sample gives around 260,000 clones in total; roughly 20% of them show up just once. The ten biggest clones cover 0.028% of the sample.

Points on this clone: Its antigen is currently not known. No clone much larger than this one lies a single base away; base qualities are absent.

From each donor, a single peripheral blood sample of 95 to 150 mL on average was drawn into heparinised tubes. A BD FACSAria II was used to sort naive, central memory, regulatory and stem cell-like memory CD4+ T cells with a panel that included CD45RO, CCR7, CD25, CD127, CD95 and CD27. Purity was above 98% for every sorted population. PBMCs were isolated right away by Lymphoprep density gradient centrifugation and were stained directly, without culture. Samples were stained and sorted in pairs, with one healthy donor and one patient per experiment, so that batch effects were minimized. Sequenced sample: naive CD4+ T cells from blood. The sample's cell subset or site label, decoded: true naive CD4+ T cells. This TCR was recovered from a woman aged 40-49 years with type 1 diabetes.

The CDR3 protein is CASSLASSGGVKDTQYF. The nucleotide sequence reads TGCGCCAGCAGCTTGGCCAGTTCAGGGGGCGTCAAAGATACGCAGTATTTT. The chain was built from TRBV5-1 and TRBJ2-3, with TRBD1 identical over 8 junction bases. Clipping removes 0 bases from V and 5 bases from J, with 11 as the unmatched junction base count. The CDR3 goes from the cysteine to the phenylalanine over 17 residues. Only CDR3 DNA is held: 51 bases, read in frame from base 1. CDR1 and CDR2 (SGHRS, YFSETQ) derive from the germline V gene. Reference TRBV5-1 and TRBJ2-3 proteins supply the regions before and after the CDR3; the full variable domain is: KAGVTQTPRYLIKTRGQQVTLSCSPISGHRSVSWYQQTPGQGLQFLFEYFSETQRNKGNFPGRFSGRQFSNSRSEMNVSTLELGDSALYLCASSLASSGGVKDTQYFGPGTRLTVL.